The 17 T cell receptor beta chains listed next were all sequenced from one sample in a study of cytomegalovirus exposure and HLA in healthy donors (dated by TCRdb to the late 2010s). The library was obtained by the immunoSEQ multiplex PCR assay. For the multiplex PCR, a mixture combining 60 forward primers for TCR Vbeta segments and 13 reverse primers for TCR Jbeta segments was used. Here the immuneACCESS table is served through TCRdb, limited to in-frame sequences with V and J called. Missing clones are a known gap in these copies; in checked studies unresolved V genes cover under half, and the rest lacks a known reason. Present in this sample are roughly 59,000 clones, around 68% of which were seen just once. The ten largest clones represent around 17% of the sample. Sequencing input: PBMCs. The receptors stem from a man between 35 and 55 years old in good health and CMV-seropositive.

In its sample, this clone was seen a few times. This chain connects TRBV19 to TRBJ1-1; 8 bases line up with TRBD1. The CDR3 is 14 residues long. Germline V gene lookup returns CDR1 LNHDA and CDR2 SQIVND (reference sequence). V gave up 5 bases and J gave up 4 bases; unmatched junction bases: 6. CDR3 bases: TGTGCCAGTAGTTCCGGACAGGGTGGCACTGAAGCTTTCTTT. Amino acid sequence: CASSSGQGGTEAFF.

The CDR3 DNA is TGTGCCAGCAGTTTGCCTTGGCTAGCGGGGCTCAATGAGCAGTTCTTC. Protein product: CASSLPWLAGLNEQFF. The V call is TRBV28, the J call TRBJ2-1; 9 positions agree with TRBD2. The CDR3 is 16 amino acids. From germline, CDR1 is MDHEN and CDR2 SYDVKM. The V segment lost 3 bases and the J segment 6 bases; nucleotides outside the gene matches: 9.

The CDR3 nucleotides are TGTGCCATCAGTGACGGTACCTACGAGCAGTACTTC. It is translated as CAISDGTYEQYF. This rearrangement joins TRBV10-3 to TRBJ2-7; D is uncertain. CDR3 length equals 12 residues. Germline V gene lookup returns CDR1 ENHRY and CDR2 SYGVKD. The V and J ends lost 3 bases and 2 bases respectively, with 5 bases between them.

This sequence joins TRBV30 and TRBJ2-1; a possible D gene is TRBD1 (5 bases). The V and J ends lost 1 base and 6 bases respectively, with 13 bases between them. The germline gives CDR1 GTSNPN, CDR2 SVGIG (reference sequence). The CDR3 spans 14 residues. CDR3 sequence reads: CAWSGDSTFNEQFF. DNA of the CDR3: TGTGCCTGGAGTGGTGACAGTACTTTCAATGAGCAGTTCTTC.

This chain joins TRBV5-1 and TRBJ2-2, with 13 bases matching TRBD2. CDR3 length equals 15 residues. V shed 6 bases and J 6 bases; nucleotides not matched to a gene: 5. The germline V gene encodes CDR1 SGHRS and CDR2 YFSETQ. DNA for the CDR3: TGCGCCAGCACTAGGACTAGCGGGAGTCCCGGGGAGCTGTTTTTT. Translating gives CASTRTSGSPGELFF.

The chain is built from TRBV5-1 and TRBJ2-3, with TRBD1 identical over 8 bases. Germline V CDR1 and CDR2: SGHRS, YFSETQ. The J segment lost 4 bases and the V segment lost 4 bases, leaving 14 bases of the junction unmatched. This CDR3 region has 17 residues. CDR3 loop: CASSPSPGGGYADTQYF. The CDR3, as DNA: TGCGCCAGCAGCCCCTCCCCAGGGGGCGGTTATGCAGATACGCAGTATTTT.

The CDR3 region is CASSFGGLHQDTQYF. The CDR3 nucleotides read TGTGCCAGCAGTTTTGGGGGACTACATCAAGATACGCAGTATTTT. The V call is TRBV27, the J call TRBJ2-3, with 7 positions matching TRBD2. With V trimmed by 3 bases and J by 5 bases, 8 bases remained unmatched. CDR3 size: 15 residues. Per the germline V gene, CDR1 is MNHEY and CDR2 is SMNVEV (reference sequence).

The chain couples TRBV29-1 to TRBJ1-4; tentatively, D is TRBD1 (6 bases). In germline, CDR1 is SQVTM, CDR2 ANQGSEA. The CDR3 extends over 13 amino acids. The germline V and J ends were trimmed by 4 bases and 8 bases, with 14 bases remaining between them. CDR3 DNA sequence: TGCAGCGTTGTTCGGGGGGCGCAAGAAAAACTGTTTTTT. The encoded protein is CSVVRGAQEKLFF.

The chain links TRBV27 to TRBJ2-7; 8 nucleotides agree with TRBD1. Looked up from germline, CDR1 is MNHEY and CDR2 is SMNVEV (reference sequence). J lost 3 bases, V lost 6 bases, and 7 bases had no gene match. The CDR3 consists of 14 residues. The chain's CDR3 is CASRRGTGGYEQYF. CDR3 in DNA: TGTGCCAGCAGACGAGGAACAGGGGGCTACGAGCAGTACTTC.

This chain joins TRBV28 and TRBJ2-7; a weak D match, TRBD1 (5 bases). The CDR3 contains 12 residues. Trimming took off 5 bases at V and 5 bases at J, with 10 bases between the two ends. Germline assignment: CDR1 MDHEN and CDR2 SYDVKM. The CDR3 coding sequence is TGTGCCAGCAGTACCAGGGCTCACGAGCAGTACTTC. It is translated as CASSTRAHEQYF.

This clone has a handful of counts. The chain couples TRBV11-3 to TRBJ1-2; 10 positions agree with TRBD1. V trimming: 5 bases; J trimming: 1 base; junction bases outside the gene matches: 13. The CDR3 totals 18 residues. Germline CDR1 reads SGHNT; CDR2 reads YENEEA. The CDR3 region is CASSAYQDRGQINYGYTF. DNA for the CDR3: TGTGCCAGCAGCGCGTACCAAGACAGGGGGCAGATTAACTATGGCTACACCTTC.

This rearrangement joins TRBV11-1 to TRBJ2-3, with 11 bases that match TRBD2. The CDR3 covers 17 residues. The J segment lost 6 bases and the V segment lost 5 bases, leaving 13 bases of the junction unmatched. Germline CDR1 SGHAT, CDR2 FQDESV (reference sequence). The chain's CDR3 is CASSPSYSGREIDTQYF. The CDR3 region has the DNA TGTGCCAGCAGCCCTTCTTATAGCGGGAGGGAGATCGATACGCAGTATTTT.

A few counts support this clone. The gene calls are TRBV7-2 and TRBJ1-3, with a possible D match to TRBD1 (6 bases). The CDR3 is 15 amino acids. Germline-derived CDR1 and CDR2 are SGHTA and FQGNSA. With 3 bases removed from V and 4 bases from J, the gap between germline ends came to 13 bases. The DNA for the CDR3 is TGTGCCAGCAGCTTTGTGGGGGCGCAAGGAAACACCATATATTTT. This gives the protein CASSFVGAQGNTIYF.

About this clone itself: One end of the junction varies from germline; a read error may be responsible. CDR3 protein: CASTPGQGSNYGYTF. CDR3 coding DNA: TGTGCCAGCACACCGGGACAGGGATCTAACTATGGCTACACCTTC. This sequence joins TRBV18 and TRBJ1-2; 9 nucleotides agree with TRBD1. Germline CDR1 is KGHSH and CDR2 is LQKENI. This CDR3 is 15 amino acids long.

The chain couples TRBV11-3 to TRBJ2-1; the match to TRBD2 covers 10 bases. This CDR3 spans 18 amino acids. Germline lookup yields CDR1 SGHNT and CDR2 YENEEA. The V gene end was trimmed by 5 bases and the J gene end by 5 bases; junction bases not matched to a gene: 15. In DNA, the CDR3 is TGTGCCAGCAGCCCTGGGCTAGGAGCGGGGGGGCCCCACAATGAGCAGTTCTTC. Protein product: CASSPGLGAGGPHNEQFF.

This clone came up once. The chain couples TRBV7-8 to TRBJ1-1, with D possibly being TRBD1 (6 bases). Germline V CDR1 and CDR2: SGHVS, FQNEAQ. Trimming pared 3 bases from V and 11 bases from J, leaving 13 bases between. The CDR3 consists of 12 residues. In nucleotides, the CDR3 is TGTGCCAGCAGCTTTGCGGGGGGCGAGGCTTTCTTT. It yields the protein CASSFAGGEAFF. The full variable domain, completed using reference TRBV7-8 and TRBJ1-1, is GAGVSQSPRYKVAKRGQDVALRCDPISGHVSLFWYQQALGQGPEFLTYFQNEAQLDKSGLPSDRFFAERPEGSVSTLKIQRTQQEDSAVYLCASSFAGGEAFFGQGTRLTVV.

The chain uses TRBV5-1 and TRBJ1-4; 8 bases agree with TRBD1. J was trimmed by 6 bases and V by 4 bases; bases with no gene match: 8. CDR1 and CDR2 (germline): SGHRS, YFSETQ. This CDR3 region has 15 residues. The CDR3 nucleotides are TGCGCCAGCAGCGGTGGGACAGGAATCCATGAAAAACTGTTTTTT. It translates to CASSGGTGIHEKLFF.